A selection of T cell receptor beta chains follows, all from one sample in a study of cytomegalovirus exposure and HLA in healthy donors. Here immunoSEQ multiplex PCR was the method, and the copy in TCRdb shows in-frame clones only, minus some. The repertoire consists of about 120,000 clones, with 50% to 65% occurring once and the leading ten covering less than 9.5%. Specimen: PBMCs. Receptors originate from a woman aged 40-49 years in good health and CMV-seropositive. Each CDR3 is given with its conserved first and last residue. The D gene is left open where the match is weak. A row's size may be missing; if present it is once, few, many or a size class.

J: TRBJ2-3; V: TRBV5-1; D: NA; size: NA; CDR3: CASSLALEGSTDTQYF; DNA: TGCGCCAGCAGCTTGGCACTAGAGGGAAGCACAGATACGCAGTATTTT
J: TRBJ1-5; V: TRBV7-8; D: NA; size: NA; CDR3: CASSAPGTSGPNQPQHF; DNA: TGTGCCAGCAGCGCCCCTGGGACATCGGGCCCAAATCAGCCCCAGCATTTT
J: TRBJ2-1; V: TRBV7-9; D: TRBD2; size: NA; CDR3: CASSLVAGGPSDEQFF; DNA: TGTGCCAGCAGCTTAGTGGCGGGAGGGCCGAGCGATGAGCAGTTCTTC
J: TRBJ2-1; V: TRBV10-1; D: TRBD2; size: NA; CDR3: CASSESRSGGRSNEQFF; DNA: TGCGCCAGCAGTGAGTCTCGGTCGGGCGGGAGGAGCAATGAGCAGTTCTTC
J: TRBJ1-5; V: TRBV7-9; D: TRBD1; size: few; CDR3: CASSAGTVNGGNQPQHF; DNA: TGTGCCAGCAGCGCAGGGACAGTGAATGGAGGCAATCAGCCCCAGCATTTT
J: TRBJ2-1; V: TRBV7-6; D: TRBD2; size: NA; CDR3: CASSFASGNPYNEQFF; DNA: TGTGCCAGCAGCTTTGCTAGCGGGAACCCTTACAATGAGCAGTTCTTC
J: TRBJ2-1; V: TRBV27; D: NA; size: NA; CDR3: CASSVGLARGGRLNHNEQFF; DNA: TGTGCCAGCAGTGTAGGCTTGGCACGAGGGGGACGGCTTAATCACAATGAGCAGTTCTTC
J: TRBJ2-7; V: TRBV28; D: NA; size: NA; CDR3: CASSLTGSGEQYF; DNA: TGTGCCAGCAGTTTGACAGGTTCGGGGGAGCAGTACTTC
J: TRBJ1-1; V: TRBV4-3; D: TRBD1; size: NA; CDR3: CASSHLTGDAEAFF; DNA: TGCGCCAGCAGCCATTTGACAGGGGACGCGGAAGCTTTCTTT
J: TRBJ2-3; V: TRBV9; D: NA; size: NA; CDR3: CASSLIQGTDTQYF; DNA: TGTGCCAGCAGCCTAATACAGGGCACAGATACGCAGTATTTT
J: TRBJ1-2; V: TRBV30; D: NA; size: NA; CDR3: CAWSITWSDGYTF; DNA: TGTGCCTGGAGTATTACTTGGTCCGATGGCTACACCTTC
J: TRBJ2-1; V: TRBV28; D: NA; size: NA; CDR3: CASSSARDTYNEQFF; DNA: TGTGCCAGCAGTTCCGCCCGAGATACCTACAATGAGCAGTTCTTC
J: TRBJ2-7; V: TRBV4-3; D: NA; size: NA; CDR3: CASSQDVAGYEQYF; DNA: TGCGCCAGCAGCCAAGATGTCGCGGGGTACGAGCAGTACTTC
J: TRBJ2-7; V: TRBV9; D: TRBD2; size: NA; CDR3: CASSVAHGTSGRSEQYF; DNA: TGTGCCAGCAGCGTAGCTCACGGGACTAGCGGGAGAAGCGAGCAGTACTTC
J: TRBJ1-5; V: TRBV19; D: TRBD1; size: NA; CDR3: CASTEDRAVNQPQHF; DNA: TGTGCCAGTACCGAGGACAGGGCGGTCAATCAGCCCCAGCATTTT
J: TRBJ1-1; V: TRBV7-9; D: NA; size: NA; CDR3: CAWEVNTEAFF; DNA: TGTGCCTGGGAGGTGAACACTGAAGCTTTCTTT
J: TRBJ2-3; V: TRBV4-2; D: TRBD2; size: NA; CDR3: CASSPLGAGGPDTQYF; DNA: TGTGCCAGCAGCCCCTTGGGAGCGGGGGGGCCAGATACGCAGTATTTT
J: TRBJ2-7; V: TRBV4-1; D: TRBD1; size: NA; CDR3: CASSQAATGEYEQYF; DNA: TGCGCCAGCAGCCAAGCGGCGACAGGGGAGTACGAGCAGTACTTC
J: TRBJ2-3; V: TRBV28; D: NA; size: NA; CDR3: CASSLGLGTDTQYF; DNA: TGTGCCAGCAGTTTAGGGCTGGGCACAGATACGCAGTATTTT
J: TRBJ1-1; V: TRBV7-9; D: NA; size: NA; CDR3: CSSSFPESRGGNTEAFF; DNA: TGTTCCAGCAGCTTTCCCGAGTCTAGGGGAGGGAACACTGAAGCTTTCTTT
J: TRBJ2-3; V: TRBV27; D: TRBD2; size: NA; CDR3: CASSLLSSGLAGGPDTQYF; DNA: TGTGCCAGCAGTTTATTATCCTCGGGACTAGCGGGAGGGCCCGATACGCAGTATTTT
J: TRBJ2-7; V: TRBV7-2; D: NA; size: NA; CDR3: CASSPPAGGNLSEQYF; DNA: TGTGCCAGCAGCCCCCCCGCTGGCGGGAACCTCTCCGAGCAGTACTTC
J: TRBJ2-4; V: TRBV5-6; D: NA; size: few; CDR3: CASSFVSVLNIQYF; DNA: TGTGCCAGCAGCTTCGTTTCGGTTTTGAACATTCAGTACTTC
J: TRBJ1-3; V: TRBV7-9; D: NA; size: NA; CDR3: CASSFSSTWGNTIYF; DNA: TGTGCCAGCAGCTTCTCGAGTACCTGGGGAAACACCATATATTTT
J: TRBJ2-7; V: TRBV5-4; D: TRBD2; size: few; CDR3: CASSLGGGSSYEQYF; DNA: TGTGCCAGCAGCTTGGGCGGCGGGAGTAGCTACGAGCAGTACTTC
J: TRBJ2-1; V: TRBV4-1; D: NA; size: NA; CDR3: CASSRLQLSYNEQFF; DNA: TGCGCCAGCAGCCGACTCCAACTCTCCTACAATGAGCAGTTCTTC
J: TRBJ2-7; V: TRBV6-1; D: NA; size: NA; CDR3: CASSEGQTYEQYF; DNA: TGTGCCAGCAGTGAAGGACAGACCTACGAGCAGTACTTC
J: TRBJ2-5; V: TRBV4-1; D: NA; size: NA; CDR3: CASSQGYSTRGETQYF; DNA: TGCGCCAGCAGCCAAGGGTACTCGACTAGGGGAGAGACCCAGTACTTC
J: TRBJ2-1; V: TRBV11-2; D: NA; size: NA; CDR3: CASSLGHSSYNEQFF; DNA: TGTGCCAGCAGCTTGGGGCATTCCTCCTACAATGAGCAGTTCTTC
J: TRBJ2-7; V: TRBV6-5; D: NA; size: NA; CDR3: CASSFGLINYEQYF; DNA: TGTGCCAGCAGTTTCGGACTCATCAACTACGAGCAGTACTTC
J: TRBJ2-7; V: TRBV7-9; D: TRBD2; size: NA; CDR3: CASSLWGGEQYF; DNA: TGTGCCAGCAGCTTGTGGGGGGGAGAGCAGTACTTC
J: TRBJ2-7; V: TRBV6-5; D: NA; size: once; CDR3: CASRQGNSYEQYF; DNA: TGTGCCAGCAGACAGGGAAATAGCTACGAGCAGTACTTC
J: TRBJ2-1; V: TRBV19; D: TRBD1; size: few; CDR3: CASSTRQGRDEQFF; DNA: TGTGCCAGTAGTACACGACAGGGTCGCGATGAGCAGTTCTTC
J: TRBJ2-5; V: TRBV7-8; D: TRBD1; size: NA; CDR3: CASGRDREETQYF; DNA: TGTGCCAGTGGAAGGGACAGGGAAGAGACCCAGTACTTC
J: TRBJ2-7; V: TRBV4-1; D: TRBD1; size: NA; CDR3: CASSQPWDRGSYEQYF; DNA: TGCGCCAGCAGCCAACCTTGGGACAGGGGTAGCTACGAGCAGTACTTC
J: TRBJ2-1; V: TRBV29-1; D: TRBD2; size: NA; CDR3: CSVGSGRANEQFF; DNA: TGCAGCGTTGGCAGCGGGAGGGCAAATGAGCAGTTCTTC
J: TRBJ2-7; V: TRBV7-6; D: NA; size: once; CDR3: CASSLGGTASYEQYF; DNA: TGTGCCAGCAGCTTAGGCGGGACAGCGTCCTACGAGCAGTACTTC
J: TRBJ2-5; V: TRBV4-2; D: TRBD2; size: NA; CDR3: CASSQAGGRETQYF; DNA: TGTGCCAGCAGCCAAGCGGGAGGACGGGAGACCCAGTACTTC
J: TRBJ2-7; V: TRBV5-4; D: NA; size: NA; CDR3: CASSSGYSPGEQYF; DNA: TGTGCCAGCAGCTCCGGATACTCCCCGGGTGAGCAGTACTTC
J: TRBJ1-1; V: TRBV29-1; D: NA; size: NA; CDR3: CSVATELNTEAFF; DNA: TGCAGCGTCGCGACAGAACTGAACACTGAAGCTTTCTTT
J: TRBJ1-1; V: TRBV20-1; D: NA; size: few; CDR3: CSASGLTYFF; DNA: TGCAGTGCTAGTGGGTTGACTTATTTCTTT